Listed below are T cell receptor beta chains from one sample, sequenced in a study of shared clonotypes between healthy human individuals. Here immunoSEQ multiplex PCR was the method, and the copy in TCRdb shows in-frame clones only, minus some. The table has 1,100,000 or so clones, about 80% seen once; the top ten hold about 0.52%. Input material: memory CD4+ T cells from PBMCs. The receptors come from a man aged 18 to 29 in good health. Some clones in this sample may be carry-over from other donors' samples. CDR3s include the opening cysteine and the closing phenylalanine or tryptophan. D genes are given only for firm matches. Only some rows state a clone size, as once, few, many or a class for expanded clones.

. | TRBJ2-1 | TRBD2 | TRBV7-2 | CASSSLAGGYNEQFF | TGTGCCAGCAGCTCACTAGCGGGAGGGTACAATGAGCAGTTCTTC
. | TRBJ1-1 | . | TRBV5-1 | CASRVGGLMNTEAFF | TGCGCCAGCAGGGTGGGCGGTCTGATGAACACTGAAGCTTTCTTT
. | TRBJ1-1 | TRBD1 | TRBV5-4 | CASSAGDSLGGREAFF | TGTGCCAGCAGCGCCGGGGACAGTCTCGGCGGGCGTGAAGCTTTCTTT
. | TRBJ2-1 | TRBD2 | TRBV5-1 | CASSTTSGDYNEQFF | TGCGCCAGCAGCACGACTAGCGGGGACTACAATGAGCAGTTCTTC
. | TRBJ1-2 | . | TRBV19 | CASSIVRGAANYGYTF | TGTGCCAGTAGTATAGTGCGGGGGGCAGCGAACTATGGCTACACCTTC
. | TRBJ2-7 | . | TRBV27 | CATPGEPTYEQYF | TGTGCCACCCCCGGGGAGCCCACCTACGAGCAGTACTTC
many | TRBJ1-2 | . | TRBV9 | CASRQDSVYGYTF | TGTGCCAGCCGACAAGACAGTGTCTATGGCTACACCTTC
. | TRBJ2-7 | TRBD1 | TRBV2 | CATNRDRGQQYF | TGTGCCACCAACCGGGACAGAGGACAGCAGTACTTC
. | TRBJ1-4 | TRBD1 | TRBV25-1 | CASTGGVEEKLFF | TGTGCCAGCACAGGGGGCGTTGAGGAAAAACTGTTTTTT
once | TRBJ2-6 | . | TRBV29-1 | CSVEEGGSSGANVLTF | TGCAGCGTTGAAGAAGGTGGGTCGTCTGGGGCCAACGTCCTGACTTTC
. | TRBJ2-3 | . | TRBV11-3 | CASSFNEGTDTQYF | TGTGCCAGCAGCTTCAACGAGGGCACAGATACGCAGTATTTT
once | TRBJ2-7 | . | TRBV5-8 | CASRVFGRTDEQYF | TGTGCCAGCAGGGTTTTCGGACGTACCGACGAGCAGTACTTC
. | TRBJ1-5 | . | TRBV2 | CASSGAGKSNQPQHF | TGTGCCAGCAGTGGGGCAGGGAAGAGCAATCAGCCCCAGCATTTT
. | TRBJ1-2 | . | TRBV6-5 | CASSYSGETNYGYTF | TGTGCCAGCAGTTACTCCGGGGAAACAAACTATGGCTACACCTTC
. | TRBJ1-3 | . | TRBV5-4 | CASSLTSGLMSGNTIYF | TGTGCCAGCAGCTTGACGTCGGGTCTAATGTCCGGAAACACCATATATTTT
. | TRBJ1-2 | . | TRBV6-6 | CASSPLQNGGYTF | TGTGCCAGCAGTCCCCTCCAAAACGGGGGCTACACCTTC
. | TRBJ1-3 | . | TRBV11-2 | CASSLSRQTGNTIYF | TGTGCCAGCAGCTTAAGCCGGCAAACTGGAAACACCATATATTTT
. | TRBJ2-5 | . | TRBV18 | CASQRQYQETQYF | TGTGCCAGCCAAAGACAGTACCAAGAGACCCAGTACTTC
. | TRBJ2-3 | . | TRBV30 | CAVTPGPDRTDTQYF | TGTGCCGTAACACCGGGACCAGACAGAACAGATACGCAGTATTTT
. | TRBJ1-5 | . | TRBV28 | CASSFRTGRQPQHF | TGTGCCAGCAGTTTTCGCACAGGGCGCCAGCCCCAGCATTTT
. | TRBJ2-5 | TRBD1 | TRBV28 | CASSEQGAQKTQYF | TGTGCCAGCAGTGAGCAGGGGGCGCAGAAGACCCAGTACTTC
. | TRBJ2-2 | . | TRBV14 | CASSQDVWTGELFF | TGTGCCAGCAGCCAAGATGTGTGGACCGGGGAGCTGTTTTTT
. | TRBJ2-2 | . | TRBV5-1 | CASSRRGPTNTGELFF | TGCGCCAGCAGCCGGCGGGGGCCTACGAACACCGGGGAGCTGTTTTTT
. | TRBJ2-2 | . | TRBV5-1 | CASSLLRLEELFF | TGCGCCAGCAGCTTGTTAAGATTAGAGGAGCTGTTTTTT
. | TRBJ1-1 | . | TRBV10-3 | CAIGGGRNTEAFF | TGTGCCATCGGGGGGGGTAGGAACACTGAAGCTTTCTTT
. | TRBJ2-3 | . | TRBV28 | CASSLVVDTQYF | TGTGCCAGCAGTTTGGTGGTGGATACGCAGTATTTT
few | TRBJ2-7 | . | TRBV14 | CASSQEAVPIYEQYF | TGTGCCAGCAGCCAAGAAGCGGTCCCAATCTACGAGCAGTACTTC
. | TRBJ1-5 | . | TRBV30 | CAWSQGRVNQPQHF | TGTGCCTGGAGTCAGGGGCGAGTCAATCAGCCCCAGCATTTT
. | TRBJ1-5 | . | TRBV7-2 | CASSLAMAGGNQPQHF | TGTGCCAGCAGCTTAGCGATGGCAGGAGGCAATCAGCCCCAGCATTTT
. | TRBJ2-3 | TRBD2 | TRBV20-1 | CSAGRGDTQYF | TGCAGTGCGGGGAGGGGAGATACGCAGTATTTT
. | TRBJ2-7 | TRBD1 | TRBV7-9 | CASSFPGQGYEQYF | TGTGCCAGCAGTTTTCCGGGACAGGGCTACGAGCAGTACTTC
. | TRBJ2-1 | TRBD2 | TRBV11-2 | CASRPSGASDEQFF | TGTGCCAGCAGGCCTAGCGGGGCTTCGGATGAGCAGTTCTTC
. | TRBJ2-4 | . | TRBV9 | CASSVEGVVKNIQYF | TGTGCCAGCAGCGTAGAAGGGGTGGTCAAAAACATTCAGTACTTC
. | TRBJ2-7 | TRBD2 | TRBV7-8 | CASSLASGGTSPSSYEQYF | TGTGCCAGCAGCTTAGCGTCGGGGGGGACCAGCCCCAGTTCCTACGAGCAGTACTTC
. | TRBJ1-1 | . | TRBV29-1 | CSVKSMNTEAFF | TGCAGCGTTAAGTCCATGAACACTGAAGCTTTCTTT
. | TRBJ2-1 | . | TRBV7-3 | CASSLSASDEQFF | TGTGCCAGCAGCTTATCGGCTAGCGATGAGCAGTTCTTC
. | TRBJ2-2 | . | TRBV11-3 | CASSLDQLHTNTGELFF | TGTGCCAGCAGCTTAGATCAGTTACACACGAACACCGGGGAGCTGTTTTTT
. | TRBJ2-3 | . | TRBV27 | CASRGITDTQYF | TGTGCCAGCAGGGGGATCACAGATACGCAGTATTTT
. | TRBJ1-2 | . | TRBV28 | CASSSPPDPHYGYTF | TGTGCCAGCAGTTCGCCTCCGGACCCCCACTATGGCTACACCTTC
. | TRBJ1-4 | TRBD1 | TRBV5-6 | CASSPHRGEKLFF | TGTGCCAGCAGCCCCCACAGGGGTGAAAAACTGTTTTTT
. | TRBJ1-2 | . | TRBV28 | CASSLQASYGYTF | TGTGCCAGCAGTTTACAGGCATCCTATGGCTACACCTTC
few | TRBJ1-4 | . | TRBV7-2 | CASSSPGEKLFF | TGTGCCAGCAGCTCCCCAGGCGAAAAACTGTTTTTT
. | TRBJ2-3 | . | TRBV5-1 | CASSLRIPRTDTQYF | TGCGCCAGCAGCCTCAGAATCCCCCGCACAGATACGCAGTATTTT
many | TRBJ1-2 | TRBD1 | TRBV5-6 | CASSGSLGQGGGYTF | TGTGCCAGCAGCGGGTCGCTGGGACAGGGGGGTGGCTACACCTTC
. | TRBJ2-2 | . | TRBV5-6 | CASSLGAEGYTGELFF | TGTGCCAGCAGCTTGGGAGCGGAGGGGTACACCGGGGAGCTGTTTTTT
. | TRBJ2-7 | . | TRBV25-1 | CASSDHGSSYEQYF | TGTGCCAGCAGTGATCATGGGAGCTCCTACGAGCAGTACTTC
. | TRBJ1-2 | TRBD1 | TRBV18 | CASSPTRPGQGNYGYTF | TGTGCCAGCTCACCAACAAGGCCGGGACAGGGAAACTATGGCTACACCTTC
few | TRBJ2-2 | TRBD1 | TRBV5-1 | CASSPWTGGAGELFF | TGCGCCAGCAGTCCTTGGACAGGGGGGGCCGGGGAGCTGTTTTTT
. | TRBJ2-6 | . | TRBV30 | CAWTPGANVLTF | TGTGCCTGGACCCCTGGGGCCAACGTCCTGACTTTC
. | TRBJ1-1 | . | TRBV25-1 | CASSGPSGEAFF | TGTGCCAGCAGTGGGCCCTCGGGTGAAGCTTTCTTT
. | TRBJ2-2 | TRBD2 | TRBV10-3 | CAISPSGGTGELFF | TGTGCCATCAGTCCTAGCGGTGGCACCGGGGAGCTGTTTTTT
. | TRBJ2-7 | . | TRBV30 | CAWSPRRGEQYF | TGTGCCTGGAGCCCGCGGAGGGGCGAGCAGTACTTC
. | TRBJ2-7 | . | TRBV5-4 | CASSLVGGPSAQF | TGTGCCAGCAGCTTGGTAGGCGGACCGAGCGCGCAATTC
. | TRBJ2-3 | . | TRBV28 | CASMLPSTDTQYF | TGTGCCAGCATGTTACCTAGCACAGATACGCAGTATTTT
. | TRBJ1-6 | . | TRBV5-1 | CASSLTEGIGSPLHF | TGCGCCAGCAGCTTGACTGAGGGAATAGGTTCACCCCTCCACTTT
many | TRBJ1-2 | . | TRBV5-6 | CASSHLFRGNYGYTF | TGTGCCAGCAGCCACTTGTTCCGGGGGAACTATGGCTACACCTTC
few | TRBJ2-1 | . | TRBV4-1 | CASSQGSGRDIYNEQFF | TGCGCCAGCAGCCAAGGTTCGGGTCGGGATATCTACAATGAGCAGTTCTTC
. | TRBJ1-1 | . | TRBV7-2 | CASSLGRNTEAFF | TGTGCCAGCAGCTTGGGGAGGAACACTGAAGCTTTCTTT
. | TRBJ2-7 | . | TRBV29-1 | CSAKQVGYEQYF | TGCAGCGCCAAACAGGTTGGATACGAGCAGTACTTC
once | TRBJ2-1 | TRBD2 | TRBV7-9 | CASSPAFFSGRAYNEQFF | TGTGCCAGCAGCCCCGCATTTTTTAGCGGGAGGGCCTACAATGAGCAGTTCTTC